This T cell receptor beta chain was profiled in a study of T-cell reconstitution after alpha-beta-depleted transplantation in children (dated by TCRdb to 2016 to 2018). About the study as a whole: The study quantitatively tracked T-cell immune reconstitution after TCRalphabeta/CD19-depleted allogeneic hematopoietic cell transplantation in children using TCR repertoire profiling. What the authors observed across the whole study: In some patients, high TCRbeta diversity at day 60 was attributed to recipient T cells and intrathymic progenitors that had survived conditioning. The frequencies of hyperexpanded clones fell over the following months, and after one year, T-cell counts and TCRbeta diversity were mostly attributed to newly produced T cells. The apparently early alphabetaT-cell count recovery about two months after transplant was reportedly dependent on only several hundred rapidly expanded clones derived from non-depleted graft cells.

V has 5 bases trimmed and J has 9 bases trimmed; junction bases matching no gene number 11. The CDR3 numbers 15 residues from cysteine through phenylalanine. The DNA shown is the 45-base CDR3, in frame from base 1. Reading the germline V gene gives CDR1 SGHTA and CDR2 FQGNSA. The treatment or condition label of this sample denotes: allogeneic hematopoietic cell transplantation with graft depleted of TCRalphabeta T cells and CD19 B cells. The transplant recipients were children given TCRalphabeta/CD19-depleted allogeneic hematopoietic cell grafts. Receptor libraries were prepared by PCR. TCRdb names Illumina HiSeq 2500 as the instrument used. TCR library preparation used molecular barcoding, with unique molecular identifiers applied to normalize quantification of the TCRbeta repertoire. In TCRdb, the public reads were trimmed at Q25 with fastp and aligned with MiXCR, with productive beta chains retained. When rows share a CDR3 protein, they turn into one entry using the most common DNA and genes. For this sample the table gives about 830,000 distinct CDR3 sequences, of which roughly 15% were detected only once. Around 4.5% of the sample lies in the top ten.

This clonotype was observed a handful of times. It has no known antigen specificity. No much larger clone is present one base from it, and per-base qualities are unavailable. The receptor was derived from a male patient aged 10-17 years who had a stem cell transplant for acute lymphoblastic leukemia, so the T cells may come from the graft donor. Recombination connected TRBV7-2 to TRBJ1-5, and 9 junctional nucleotides match TRBD1. Material: PBMCs, mostly from graft donor cells, obtained 360 days after TCRalphabeta/CD19-depleted stem cell transplant. The DNA sequence is TGTGCCAGCAGCACCTGGACAGGGGCGTTCGGGCCCCAGCATTTT. The translation is CASSTWTGAFGPQHF.